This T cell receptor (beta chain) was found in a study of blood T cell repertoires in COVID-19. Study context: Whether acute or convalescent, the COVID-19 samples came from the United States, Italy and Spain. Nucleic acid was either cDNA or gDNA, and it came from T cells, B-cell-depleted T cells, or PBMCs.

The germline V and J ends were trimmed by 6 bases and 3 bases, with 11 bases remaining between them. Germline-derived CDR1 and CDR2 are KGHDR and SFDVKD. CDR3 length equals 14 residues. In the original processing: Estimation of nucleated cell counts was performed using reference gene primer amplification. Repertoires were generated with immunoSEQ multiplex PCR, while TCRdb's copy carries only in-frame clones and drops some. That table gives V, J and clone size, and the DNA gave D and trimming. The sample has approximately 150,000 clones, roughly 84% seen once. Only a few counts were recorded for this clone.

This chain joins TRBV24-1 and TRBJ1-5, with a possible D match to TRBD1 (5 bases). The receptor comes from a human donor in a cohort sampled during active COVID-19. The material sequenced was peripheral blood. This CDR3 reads CATSSLDNNQPQHF. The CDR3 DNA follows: TGTGCCACCAGTAGTCTGGACAACAATCAGCCCCAGCATTTT.